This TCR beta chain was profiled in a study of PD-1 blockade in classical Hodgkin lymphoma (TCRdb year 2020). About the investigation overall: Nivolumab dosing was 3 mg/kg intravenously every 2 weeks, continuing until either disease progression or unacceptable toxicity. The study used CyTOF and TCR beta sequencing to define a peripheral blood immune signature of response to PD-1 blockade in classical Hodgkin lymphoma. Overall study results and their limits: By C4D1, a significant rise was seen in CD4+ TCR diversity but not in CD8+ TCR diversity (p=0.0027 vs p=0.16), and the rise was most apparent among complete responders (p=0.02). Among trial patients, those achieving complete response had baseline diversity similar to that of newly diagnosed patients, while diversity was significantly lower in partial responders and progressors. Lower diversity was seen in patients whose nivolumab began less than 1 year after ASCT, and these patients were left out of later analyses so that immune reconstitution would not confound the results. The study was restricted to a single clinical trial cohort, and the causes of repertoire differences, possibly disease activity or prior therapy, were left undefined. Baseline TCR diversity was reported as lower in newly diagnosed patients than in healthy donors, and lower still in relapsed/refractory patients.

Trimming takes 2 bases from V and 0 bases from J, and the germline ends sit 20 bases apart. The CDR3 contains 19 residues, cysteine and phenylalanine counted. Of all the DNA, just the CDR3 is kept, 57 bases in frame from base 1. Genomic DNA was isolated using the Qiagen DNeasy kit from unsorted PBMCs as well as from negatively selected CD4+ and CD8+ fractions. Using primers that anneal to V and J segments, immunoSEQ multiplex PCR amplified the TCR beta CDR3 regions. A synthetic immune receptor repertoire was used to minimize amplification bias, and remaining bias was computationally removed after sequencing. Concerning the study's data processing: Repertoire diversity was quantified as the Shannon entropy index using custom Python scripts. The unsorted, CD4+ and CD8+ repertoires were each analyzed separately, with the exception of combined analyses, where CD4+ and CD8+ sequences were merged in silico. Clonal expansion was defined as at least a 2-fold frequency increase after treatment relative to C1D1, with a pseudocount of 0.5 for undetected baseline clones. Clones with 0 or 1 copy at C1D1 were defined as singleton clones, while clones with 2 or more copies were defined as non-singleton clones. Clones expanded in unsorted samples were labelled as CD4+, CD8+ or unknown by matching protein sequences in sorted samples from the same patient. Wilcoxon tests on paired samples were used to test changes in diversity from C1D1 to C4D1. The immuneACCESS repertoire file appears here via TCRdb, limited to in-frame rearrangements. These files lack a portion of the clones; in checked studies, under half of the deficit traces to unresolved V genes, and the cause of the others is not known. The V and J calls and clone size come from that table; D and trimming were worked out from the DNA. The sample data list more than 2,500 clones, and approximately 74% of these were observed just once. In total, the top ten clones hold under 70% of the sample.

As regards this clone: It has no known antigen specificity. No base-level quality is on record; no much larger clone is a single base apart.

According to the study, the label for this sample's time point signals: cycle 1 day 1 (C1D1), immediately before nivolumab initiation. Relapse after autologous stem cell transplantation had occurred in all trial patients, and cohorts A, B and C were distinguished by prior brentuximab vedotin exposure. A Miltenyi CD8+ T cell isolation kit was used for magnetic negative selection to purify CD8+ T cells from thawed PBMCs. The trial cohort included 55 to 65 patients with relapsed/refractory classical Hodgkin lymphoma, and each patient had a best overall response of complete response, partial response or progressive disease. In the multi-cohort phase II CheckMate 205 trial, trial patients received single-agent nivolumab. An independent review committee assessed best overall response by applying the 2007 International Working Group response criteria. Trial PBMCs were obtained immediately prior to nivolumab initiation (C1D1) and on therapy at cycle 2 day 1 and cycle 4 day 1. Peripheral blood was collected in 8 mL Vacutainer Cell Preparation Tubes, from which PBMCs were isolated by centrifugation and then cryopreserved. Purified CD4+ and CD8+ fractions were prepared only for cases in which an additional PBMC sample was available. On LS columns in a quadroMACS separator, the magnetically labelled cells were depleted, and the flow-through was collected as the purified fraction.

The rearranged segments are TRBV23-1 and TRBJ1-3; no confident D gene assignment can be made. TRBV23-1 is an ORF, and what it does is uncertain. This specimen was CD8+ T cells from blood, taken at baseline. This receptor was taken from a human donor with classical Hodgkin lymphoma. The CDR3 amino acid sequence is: CASSQVPRFLNPSGNTIYF. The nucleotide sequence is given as TGCGCCAGCAGTCAAGTCCCCCGGTTCCTTAACCCCTCTGGAAACACCATATATTTT.